This section outlines one T cell receptor (beta chain) sequence together with its context. Sequenced by immunoSEQ multiplex PCR; TCRdb stores in-frame clones only, minus some. The sample carries over 200,000 clones, more than 75% recorded once. This sample is part of a study of blood T cell repertoires in COVID-19. The overall study: The United States, Italy and Spain supplied acute and convalescent COVID-19 samples.

Trimming removed 0 bases from V and 4 bases from J, with 16 bases in between. Germline V gene sequence: CDR1 LGHDT, CDR2 YNNKEL (reference sequence). The CDR3 totals 16 residues. Sequenced: peripheral blood. This chain links TRBV3-1 (or the pseudogene TRBV3-2) with TRBJ2-7; D may be TRBD2 (7 bases). The clonotype was recovered from a man aged 50 or older with COVID-19, enrolled during active disease. CDR3 sequence (DNA): TGTGCCAGCAGCCAAGATGGCGGGGGCCAAACTTACGAGCAGTACTTC. It is translated as CASSQDGGGQTYEQYF.